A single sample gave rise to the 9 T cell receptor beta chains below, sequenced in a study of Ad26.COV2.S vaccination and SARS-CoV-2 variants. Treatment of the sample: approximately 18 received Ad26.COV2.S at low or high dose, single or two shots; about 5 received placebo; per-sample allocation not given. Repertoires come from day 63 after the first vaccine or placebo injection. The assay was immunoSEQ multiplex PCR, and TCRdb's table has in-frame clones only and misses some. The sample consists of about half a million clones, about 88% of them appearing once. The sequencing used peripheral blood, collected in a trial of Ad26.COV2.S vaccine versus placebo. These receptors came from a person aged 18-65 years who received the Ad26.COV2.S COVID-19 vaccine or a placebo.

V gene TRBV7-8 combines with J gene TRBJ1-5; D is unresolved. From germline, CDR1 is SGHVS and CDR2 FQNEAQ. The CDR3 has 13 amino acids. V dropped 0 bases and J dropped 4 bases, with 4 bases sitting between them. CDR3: CASSLAHNQPQHF. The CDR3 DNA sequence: TGTGCCAGCAGCTTAGCCCATAATCAGCCCCAGCATTTT.

CDR3 protein: CATSDRDRGYSPYGYTF. CDR3 coding DNA: TGTGCCACCAGTGATAGGGACAGGGGTTATTCCCCCTATGGCTACACCTTC. This sequence joins TRBV24-1 and TRBJ1-2; 10 bases match TRBD1. Germline-derived CDR1 and CDR2 are KGHDR and SFDVKD. Trimming at V came to 3 bases and at J to 4 bases, leaving 10 bases not matched to a gene. The CDR3 is 17 amino acids.

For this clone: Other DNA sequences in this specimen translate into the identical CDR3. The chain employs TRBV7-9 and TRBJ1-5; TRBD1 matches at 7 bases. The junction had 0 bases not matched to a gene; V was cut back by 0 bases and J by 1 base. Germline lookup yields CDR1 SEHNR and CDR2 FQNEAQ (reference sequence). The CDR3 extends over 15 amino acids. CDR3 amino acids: CASSLAGGSNQPQHF. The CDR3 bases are TGTGCCAGCAGCTTAGCAGGGGGCAGCAATCAGCCCCAGCATTTT.

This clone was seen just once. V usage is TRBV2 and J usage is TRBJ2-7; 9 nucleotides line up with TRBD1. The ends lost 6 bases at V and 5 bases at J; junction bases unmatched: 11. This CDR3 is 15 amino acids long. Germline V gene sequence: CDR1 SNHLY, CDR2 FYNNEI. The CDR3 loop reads CASRSLRDRVHEQYF. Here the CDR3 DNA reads TGTGCCAGCAGATCTTTGCGGGACAGGGTACACGAGCAGTACTTC.

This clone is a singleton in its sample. CDR3 bases: TGTGCCAGCAGCTCACGGACTAGCGGGGGGCCTCTGGAGCAGTACTTC. Protein: CASSSRTSGGPLEQYF. The rearrangement links TRBV7-2 to TRBJ2-7; 14 bases map to TRBD2. The CDR3 is 16 residues long. CDR1 is SGHTA and CDR2 is FQGNSA in the germline V gene. The V gene end was trimmed by 4 bases and the J gene end by 7 bases; junction bases not matched to a gene: 9.

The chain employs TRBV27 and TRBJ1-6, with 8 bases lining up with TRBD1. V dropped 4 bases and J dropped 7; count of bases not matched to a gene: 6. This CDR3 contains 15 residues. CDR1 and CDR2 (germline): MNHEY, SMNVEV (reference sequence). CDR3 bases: TGTGCCAGCAGTTCTGGACAGGGTCAAAATTCACCCCTCCACTTT. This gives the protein CASSSGQGQNSPLHF.

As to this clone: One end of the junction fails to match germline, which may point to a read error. The CDR3 sequence: CASSPISGGAYNEQFF. CDR3 DNA sequence: TGTGCTAGCAGCCCCATTAGCGGGGGGGCCTACAATGAGCAGTTCTTC. The chain recombines TRBV7-7 with TRBJ2-1; 11 bases fit TRBD2. The CDR3 has 16 residues. Looked up from germline, CDR1 is SSHAT and CDR2 is FNYEAQ (reference sequence). Full variable domain (rest looked up from reference TRBV7-7 and TRBJ2-1): GAGVSQSPRYKVTKRGQDVTLRCDPISSHATLYWYQQALGQGPEFLTYFNYEAQPDKSGLPSDRFSAERPEGSISTLTIQRTEQRDSAMYRCASSPISGGAYNEQFFGPGTRLTVL.

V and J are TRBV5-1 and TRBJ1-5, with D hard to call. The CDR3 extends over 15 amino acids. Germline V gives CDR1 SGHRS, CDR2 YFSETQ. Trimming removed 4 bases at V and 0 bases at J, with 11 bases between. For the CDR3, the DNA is TGCGCCAGCAGCCCCTTCGGGGATAGCAATCAGCCCCAGCATTTT. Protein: CASSPFGDSNQPQHF.

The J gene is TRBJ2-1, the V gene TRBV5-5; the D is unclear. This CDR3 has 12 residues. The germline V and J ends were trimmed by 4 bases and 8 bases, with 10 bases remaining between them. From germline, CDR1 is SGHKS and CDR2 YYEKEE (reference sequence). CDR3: CASSGERHEQFF. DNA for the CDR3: TGTGCCAGCAGCGGGGAACGACATGAGCAGTTCTTC.